The 5 T cell receptor beta chains below were found in one sample sequenced in a study of HIV-infected patients and healthy controls. cDNA was made from approximately 500 ng RNA using alpha and beta constant primers. Each of the alpha and beta chains got its own library through chain-specific third strand synthesis with indices. MiXCR, run by TCRdb on the 5' RACE reads, gives a single entry per CDR3 protein. The sample lists 15,000 to 20,000 distinct CDR3 sequences; 7.5% to 9% were seen once. Whole blood was used without fractionation, so all unsorted peripheral T cells were included. Sequencing input: blood. These receptors all stem from an adult in good health.

A few counts support this clonotype. V is TRBV11-1 and J is TRBJ2-7, with TRBD2 as a possible D gene (6 bases). This CDR3 contains 15 residues. The V end was cut by 1 base, the J end by 0 bases, with 10 bases between. Looked up from germline, CDR1 is SGHAT and CDR2 is FQDESV (reference sequence). As DNA, the CDR3 is TGTGCCAGCAGCTTAGGGGACTTCAGCTCCTACGAGCAGTACTTC. This sequence encodes CASSLGDFSSYEQYF.

The table lists this clonotype with many counts. The rearrangement uses TRBV7-8 and TRBJ2-7; 11 positions agree with TRBD2. The CDR3 length is 18 residues. The germline gives CDR1 SGHVS, CDR2 FQNEAQ. The V gene end was trimmed by 3 bases and the J gene end by 1 base; junction bases not matched to a gene: 11. The CDR3 reads CASSFPEVTSGGSYEQYF. CDR3 bases: TGTGCCAGCAGCTTCCCCGAGGTTACTAGCGGGGGTTCCTACGAGCAGTACTTC.

In its sample, this clonotype is medium-sized. The chain recombines TRBV7-2 with TRBJ1-2; no firm D call. Germline values: CDR1 SGHTA, CDR2 FQGNSA. The V end was cut by 1 base, the J end by 5 bases, with 14 bases between. The CDR3 is 15 amino acids. CDR3 region: CASSLEPGSVYGYTF. The CDR3 bases are TGTGCCAGCAGCTTAGAACCGGGGAGTGTGTATGGCTACACCTTC.

DNA of the CDR3: TGCAGTGCAATGACTAGCGGGGGGAGCAATGAGCAGTTCTTC. Its translation is CSAMTSGGSNEQFF. The gene calls are TRBV20-1 and TRBJ2-1, with TRBD2 identical over 13 bases. The V gene end was trimmed by 6 bases and the J gene end by 6 bases; junction bases not matched to a gene: 5. This CDR3 is built from 14 residues. Germline CDR1 DFQATT, CDR2 SNEGSKA (reference sequence).

This clonotype was observed a handful of times. V gene TRBV12-2 combines with J gene TRBJ1-5; the table's D call TRBD1 went unverified against the DNA. TRBV12-2 is flagged as a pseudogene. This CDR3 has 16 residues. The CDR3 sequence: CASRLPFGHFNQPQHF. The CDR3 coding sequence is TGTGCAAGTCGCCTCCCCTTTGGACACTTCAATCAGCCCCAGCATTTT.